The entry below describes one TCR beta chain. The data belong to a study of blood T cell repertoires in COVID-19. As processed by the authors: The assay estimated nucleated cells by amplifying reference gene primers. Here immunoSEQ multiplex PCR was the method, and the copy in TCRdb shows in-frame clones only, minus some. V and J calls and clone size are given by that table; D and trimming were obtained from the DNA. Here the sample spans about 41,000 clones, around 89% being singletons. The CDR3 totals 14 residues. V lost 4 bases and J 1 base, leaving 11 bases between the germline ends. Germline CDR1 SGHDT, CDR2 YYEEEE.

The specimen sequenced was peripheral blood. The rearrangement joins TRBV5-6 to TRBJ1-1, with D maybe TRBD1 (5 bases). The clonotype originates from a human donor in a cohort sampled during active COVID-19. In DNA form, the CDR3 reads TGTGCCAGCAGCACCAAGACAGCGAACACTGAAGCTTTCTTT. It codes for CASSTKTANTEAFF.